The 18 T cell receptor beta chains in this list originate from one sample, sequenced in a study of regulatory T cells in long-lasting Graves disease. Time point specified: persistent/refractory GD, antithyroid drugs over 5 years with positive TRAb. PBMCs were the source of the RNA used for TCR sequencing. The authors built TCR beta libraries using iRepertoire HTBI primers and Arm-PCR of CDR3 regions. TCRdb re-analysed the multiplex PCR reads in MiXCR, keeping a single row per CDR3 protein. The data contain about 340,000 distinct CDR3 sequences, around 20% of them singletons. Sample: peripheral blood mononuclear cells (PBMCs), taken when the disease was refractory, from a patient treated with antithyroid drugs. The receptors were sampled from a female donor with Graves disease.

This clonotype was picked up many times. The CDR3 sequence is CASSLGGNPPGSPLHF. CDR3 sequence (DNA): TGTGCCAGCAGTTTAGGTGGGAACCCGCCGGGATCACCCCTCCACTTT. The V and J genes are TRBV28 and TRBJ1-6; no definite D call. V was clipped by 2 bases and J by 10 bases, with 18 bases between them. Germline V gene lookup returns CDR1 MDHEN and CDR2 SYDVKM. This CDR3 comprises 16 residues.

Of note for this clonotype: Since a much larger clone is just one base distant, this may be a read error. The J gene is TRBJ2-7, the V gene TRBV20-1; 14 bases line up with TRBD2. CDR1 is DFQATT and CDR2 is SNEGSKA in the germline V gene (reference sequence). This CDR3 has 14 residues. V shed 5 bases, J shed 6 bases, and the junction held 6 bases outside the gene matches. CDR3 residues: CSARGTSGSSEQYF. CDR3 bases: TGCAGTGCTCGGGGGACTAGCGGGAGTAGCGAGCAGTACTTC.

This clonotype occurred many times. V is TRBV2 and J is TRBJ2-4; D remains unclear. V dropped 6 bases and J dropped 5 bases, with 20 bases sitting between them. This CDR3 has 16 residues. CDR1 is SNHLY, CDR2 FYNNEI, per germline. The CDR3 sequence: CASSAQIDTIQNIQYF. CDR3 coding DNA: TGTGCCAGCAGCGCACAAATTGACACGATTCAAAACATTCAGTACTTC.

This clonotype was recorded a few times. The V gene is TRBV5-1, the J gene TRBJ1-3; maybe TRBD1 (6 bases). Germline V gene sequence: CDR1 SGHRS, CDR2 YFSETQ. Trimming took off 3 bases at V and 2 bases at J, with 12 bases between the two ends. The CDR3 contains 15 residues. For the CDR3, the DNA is TGCGCCAGCAGCTACGGGGGCCTCCCTGGAAACACCATATATTTT. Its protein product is CASSYGGLPGNTIYF. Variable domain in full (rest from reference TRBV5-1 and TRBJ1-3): KAGVTQTPRYLIKTRGQQVTLSCSPISGHRSVSWYQQTPGQGLQFLFEYFSETQRNKGNFPGRFSGRQFSNSRSEMNVSTLELGDSALYLCASSYGGLPGNTIYFGEGSWLTVV.

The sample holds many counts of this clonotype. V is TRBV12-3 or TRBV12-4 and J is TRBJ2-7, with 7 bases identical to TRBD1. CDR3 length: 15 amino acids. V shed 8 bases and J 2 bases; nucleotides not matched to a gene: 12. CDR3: CASLLRQGRTYEQYF. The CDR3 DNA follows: TGTGCCAGCTTACTACGACAGGGCAGGACCTACGAGCAGTACTTC.

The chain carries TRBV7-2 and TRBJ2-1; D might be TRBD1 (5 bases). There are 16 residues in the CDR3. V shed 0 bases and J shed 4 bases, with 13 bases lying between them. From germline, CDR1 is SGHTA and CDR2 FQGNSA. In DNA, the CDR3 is TGTGCCAGCAGCTTAGCGCGCCAGGGTGGATACAATGAGCAGTTCTTC. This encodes CASSLARQGGYNEQFF.

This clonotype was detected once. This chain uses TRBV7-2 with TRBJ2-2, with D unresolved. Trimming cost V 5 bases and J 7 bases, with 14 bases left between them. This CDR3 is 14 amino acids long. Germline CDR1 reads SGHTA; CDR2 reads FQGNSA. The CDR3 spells CASSPLGIIGELFF. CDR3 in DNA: TGTGCCAGCAGCCCTCTGGGGATCATCGGGGAGCTGTTTTTT.

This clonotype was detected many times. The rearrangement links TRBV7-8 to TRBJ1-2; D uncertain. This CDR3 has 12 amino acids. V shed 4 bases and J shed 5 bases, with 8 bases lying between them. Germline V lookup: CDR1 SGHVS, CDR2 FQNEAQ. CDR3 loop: CASSSIEYGYTF. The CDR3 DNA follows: TGTGCCAGCAGCTCCATTGAGTATGGCTACACCTTC.

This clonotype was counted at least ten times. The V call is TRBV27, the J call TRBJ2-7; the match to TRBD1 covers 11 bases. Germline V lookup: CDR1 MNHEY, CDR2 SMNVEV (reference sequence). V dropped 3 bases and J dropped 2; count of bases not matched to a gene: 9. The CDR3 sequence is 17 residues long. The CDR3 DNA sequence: TGTGCCAGCAGTTTCGACTACTGGACAGGGGGCCCCTACGAGCAGTACTTC. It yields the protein CASSFDYWTGGPYEQYF.

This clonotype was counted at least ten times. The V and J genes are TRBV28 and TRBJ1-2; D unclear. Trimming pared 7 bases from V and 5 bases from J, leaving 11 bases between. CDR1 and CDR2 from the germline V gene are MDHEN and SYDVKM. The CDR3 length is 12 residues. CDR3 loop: CASNLSTYGYTF. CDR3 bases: TGTGCCAGCAACCTTTCGACGTATGGCTACACCTTC.

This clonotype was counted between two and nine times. DNA for the CDR3: TGTGCCAGCAGCCAAGACGGGCCGATAAGCTCCTATAATTCACCCCTCCACTTT. Amino acids: CASSQDGPISSYNSPLHF. This chain joins TRBV14 and TRBJ1-6; D is unclear. Germline CDR1 and CDR2: SGHDN and FVKESK. Between the trimmed V and J ends, which lost 0 bases and 0 bases, there was a span of 12 bases. The CDR3 loop spans 18 amino acids. Together with reference TRBV14 and TRBJ1-6, the CDR3 gives the full variable domain: EAGVTQFPSHSVIEKGQTVTLRCDPISGHDNLYWYRRVMGKEIKFLLHFVKESKQDESGMPNNRFLAERTGGTYSTLKVQPAELEDSGVYFCASSQDGPISSYNSPLHFGNGTRLTVT.

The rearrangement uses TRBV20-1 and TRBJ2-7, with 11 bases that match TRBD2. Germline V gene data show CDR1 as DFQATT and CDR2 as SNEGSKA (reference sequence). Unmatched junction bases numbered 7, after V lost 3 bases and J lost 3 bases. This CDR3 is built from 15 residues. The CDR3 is CSASPGTSGVYEQYF. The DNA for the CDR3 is TGCAGTGCTAGCCCCGGGACTAGCGGCGTCTACGAGCAGTACTTC.

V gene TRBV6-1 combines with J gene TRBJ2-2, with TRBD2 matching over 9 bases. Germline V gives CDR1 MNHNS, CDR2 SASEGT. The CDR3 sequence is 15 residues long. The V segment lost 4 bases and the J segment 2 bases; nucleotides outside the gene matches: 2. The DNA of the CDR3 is TGTGCCAGCAGTGGCGGGACTAGCAACACCGGGGAGCTGTTTTTT. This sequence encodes CASSGGTSNTGELFF.

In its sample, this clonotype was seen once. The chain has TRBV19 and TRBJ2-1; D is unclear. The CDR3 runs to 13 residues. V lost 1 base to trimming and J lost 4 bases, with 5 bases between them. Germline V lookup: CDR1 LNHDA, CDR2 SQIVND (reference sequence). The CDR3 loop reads CASSIVGYNEQFF. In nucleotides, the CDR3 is TGTGCCAGTAGTATAGTGGGATACAATGAGCAGTTCTTC.

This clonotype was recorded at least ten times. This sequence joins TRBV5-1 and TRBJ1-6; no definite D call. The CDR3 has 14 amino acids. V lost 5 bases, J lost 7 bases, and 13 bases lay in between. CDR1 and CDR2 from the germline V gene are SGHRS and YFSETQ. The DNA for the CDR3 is TGCGCCAGCAGTTTAACCTACCAGAATTCACCCCTCCACTTT. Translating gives CASSLTYQNSPLHF.

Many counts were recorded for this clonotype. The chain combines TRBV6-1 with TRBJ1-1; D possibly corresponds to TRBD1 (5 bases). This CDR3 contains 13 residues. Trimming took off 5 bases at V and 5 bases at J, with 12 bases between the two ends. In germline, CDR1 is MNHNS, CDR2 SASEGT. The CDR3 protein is CASSRQFWTEAFF. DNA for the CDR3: TGTGCCAGCAGTAGACAGTTCTGGACTGAAGCTTTCTTT.

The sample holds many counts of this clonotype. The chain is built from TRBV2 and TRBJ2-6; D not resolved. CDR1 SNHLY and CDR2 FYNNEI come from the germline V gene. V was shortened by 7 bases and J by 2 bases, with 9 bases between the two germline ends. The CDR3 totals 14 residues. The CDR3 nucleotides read TGTGCCAGCACTAGTAGAACTGGGGCCAACGTCCTGACTTTC. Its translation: CASTSRTGANVLTF.

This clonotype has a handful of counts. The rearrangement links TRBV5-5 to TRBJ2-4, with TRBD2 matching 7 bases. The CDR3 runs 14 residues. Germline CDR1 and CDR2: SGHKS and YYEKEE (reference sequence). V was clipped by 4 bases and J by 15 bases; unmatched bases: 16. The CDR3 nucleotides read TGTGCCAGCAGCCCCGGGACTAATGTTGTGGGGCGGTACTTC. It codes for CASSPGTNVVGRYF.